This TCR beta chain was observed in a study of shared clonotypes between healthy human individuals. CDR3 size: 11 residues. The germline V gene encodes CDR1 DFQATT and CDR2 SNEGSKA (reference sequence). In the case of this clone: A read error may account for a junction end that differs from germline.

Every immunoSEQ plate was one replicate of a subset's evenly spread DNA. The data were produced by immunoSEQ multiplex PCR, yet TCRdb's version contains in-frame clones alone and is incomplete. The sample holds fewer than 100,000 clones, 67% seen once. CD8 memory merged CD45RO+ with CCR7-negative CD45RA+ TemRA cells. The sample taken for sequencing was memory CD8+ T cells sorted from blood. Subset reported: CD45RO+ cells pooled with CCR7-negative TemRA cells. The chain links TRBV20-1 to TRBJ2-7; possible D gene TRBD2, 5 bases. The source of this sequence is a man younger than 45 in good health. The DNA of the CDR3 is TGCAGTGCTAGAGATAACAGCGGATGGGACTTC. Translation gives CSARDNSGWDF.